This TCR beta chain appears in the sequencing data of a study of T cells in Graves' hyperthyroidism and ophthalmopathy. The study's findings and limits: Among thyroid clonotypes expanded above 0.001, most also appeared in blood.

Researchers amplified the TCR beta CDR3 regions from RNA transcripts. Researchers ran a first-round RT-PCR on the TCR CDR3 using the HTBI primer set. TCRdb ran MiXCR on the multiplex PCR reads and lists one entry per CDR3 protein. The table includes about 640,000 distinct CDR3 sequences, about a fifth detected once. The study left out patients who had uncontrolled infection, other autoimmune disease, pregnancy or lactation. This sample holds PBMCs from roughly 10 ml fresh peripheral blood. This CDR3 has 15 residues. Trimming at V came to 4 bases and at J to 2 bases, leaving 7 bases not matched to a gene. The germline CDR1 and CDR2 sequences are SGHTA and FQGNSA. Comment on this clonotype: Its matching antigen is unknown.

Sequencing was done on a sample of blood. The origin of this receptor is a young man with Graves' ophthalmopathy. The chain has TRBV7-2 and TRBJ2-5, with 7 positions matching TRBD1. The CDR3 DNA reads TGTGCCAGCAGCTCTCTCCCGGACAGGCAAGAGACCCAGTACTTC. It codes for CASSSLPDRQETQYF.